This T cell receptor (beta chain) was obtained from a study of T cell repertoires in aging, cancer and after chemotherapy. Findings of the study overall: In each cancer cohort, median generation probability increased across chemotherapy, suggesting thymic output rebounded.

TCR beta rearrangements were amplified from peripheral blood genomic DNA. A mixed TRB-A/B primer pool amplified rearranged TRB by multiplex touch-down PCR. TCRdb processed the multiplex PCR reads anew with MiXCR; each CDR3 protein has one entry. Of under 4,500 distinct CDR3 sequences listed, under 30% are singletons. A word on this clonotype: As yet, its antigen is unknown.

CDR3 length: 17 amino acids. Germline CDR1 and CDR2: SGHAT and FQDESV (reference sequence). Trimming took 4 bases from V and 1 from J; bases not matched to a gene: 11. This receptor was identified in a human donor in good health. The V call is TRBV11-1, the J call TRBJ2-3, with TRBD2 matching over 7 bases. The sample comprised blood. The CDR3: CASSSTEGGVGTDTQYF. The CDR3, as DNA: TGTGCCAGCAGCTCGACCGAGGGAGGGGTCGGCACAGATACGCAGTATTTT.